One and the same sample provided the 28 T cell receptor beta chains below, sequenced in a study of T cells in Graves' hyperthyroidism and ophthalmopathy. Regions amplified from RNA transcripts were the TCR beta CDR3 regions. When the TCR CDR3 underwent first-round RT-PCR, the HTBI primer set was used. Using its own MiXCR run on the multiplex PCR reads, TCRdb lists one record per CDR3 protein. The repertoire holds approximately 420,000 distinct CDR3 sequences, with 15% as singletons. Sequenced material: blood. The source of these receptors is a woman between 25 and 40 years old with Graves' hyperthyroidism.

This clonotype was seen ten or more times. The J gene is TRBJ1-1, the V gene TRBV27; TRBD1 might be the D (6 bases). The V gene's germline CDR1 is MNHEY and CDR2 SMNVEV (reference sequence). Trimming left V 0 bases short and J 4 bases short, with 12 bases between. The CDR3 spans 15 residues. DNA for the CDR3: TGTGCCAGCAGTTTATCGGCGAGGGGGAGCACTGAAGCTTTCTTT. This gives the protein CASSLSARGSTEAFF.

V is TRBV27 and J is TRBJ1-1; 9 bases fit TRBD1. Germline lookup yields CDR1 MNHEY and CDR2 SMNVEV (reference sequence). Trimming cost V 5 bases and J 11 bases; bases outside gene matches: 3. The CDR3 is 11 amino acids. DNA of the CDR3: TGTGCCAGCAGTACAGGGGGCAAGGCTTTCTTT. Amino acids: CASSTGGKAFF.

The rearrangement uses TRBV10-3 and TRBJ2-7; D not resolved. Germline lookup yields CDR1 ENHRY and CDR2 SYGVKD. This CDR3 contains 12 residues. The V end was cut by 10 bases, the J end by 3 bases, with 13 bases between. CDR3 bases: TGTGCCACCCAGGTCACCGGCTACGAGCAGTACTTC. It encodes CATQVTGYEQYF.

This clonotype was seen repeatedly, ten times or more. The genes are TRBV7-2 and TRBJ2-3, with D possibly TRBD2 on 7 matching bases. The CDR3 extends over 15 amino acids. V lost 5 bases to trimming and J lost 2 bases, with 14 bases between them. Looked up from germline, CDR1 is SGHTA and CDR2 is FQGNSA. The chain's CDR3 is CASSLGGRDTDTQYF. CDR3 DNA: TGTGCCAGCAGCCTAGGGGGGAGGGACACAGATACGCAGTATTTT.

This clonotype was counted between two and nine times. In DNA, the CDR3 is TGTGCCAGCAGCTCAGGATTAGAGGGGGCGACGAGTGGCTACACCTTC. Translation gives CASSSGLEGATSGYTF. The rearrangement joins TRBV5-8 to TRBJ1-2; TRBD1 aligns across 7 bases. The germline V gene encodes CDR1 SGHTS and CDR2 YDEGEE. The CDR3 extends over 16 amino acids. With V trimmed by 3 bases and J by 7 bases, 15 bases remained unmatched.

In this sample, this clonotype turned up many times. The chain's CDR3 is CAWRSPRVSTDTQYF. For the CDR3, the DNA is TGTGCCTGGAGATCACCCAGGGTCTCCACAGATACGCAGTATTTT. The gene calls are TRBV30 and TRBJ2-3; D may be TRBD1 (5 bases). The ends were cut back, 3 bases at V and 2 bases at J, with 15 bases in the middle. This CDR3 contains 15 residues. CDR1 and CDR2 from the germline V gene are GTSNPN and SVGIG (reference sequence).

This clonotype was counted at least ten times. The chain combines TRBV10-3 with TRBJ2-3; 9 bases align to TRBD2. With 6 bases clipped from V and 0 bases from J, the junction kept 7 bases outside the gene matches. Germline loops: CDR1 ENHRY, CDR2 SYGVKD. The CDR3 loop spans 16 amino acids. CDR3 amino acids: CAISSSTSGSTDTQYF. CDR3 bases: TGTGCCATCAGCTCCTCCACTAGCGGGAGCACAGATACGCAGTATTTT.

This clonotype turned up a few times. V gene TRBV20-1 combines with J gene TRBJ2-7; D remains unclear. This CDR3 has 12 residues. Germline values: CDR1 DFQATT, CDR2 SNEGSKA (reference sequence). Trimming took 2 bases from V and 5 from J, leaving 10 bases between them. CDR3 DNA: TGCAGTGCTAGATTAGGTATTAACGAGCAGTACTTC. Protein product: CSARLGINEQYF.

This sequence joins TRBV12-3 or TRBV12-4 and TRBJ2-3; possibly TRBD1 for D (7 bases). The length of the CDR3 is 14 residues. With 1 base removed from V and 6 bases from J, the gap between germline ends came to 11 bases. CDR3 region: CASSLGRGRDTQYF. In DNA form, the CDR3 reads TGTGCCAGCAGTTTAGGGAGGGGGCGGGATACGCAGTATTTT.

This clonotype occurred a few times. The chain couples TRBV2 to TRBJ2-2, with 11 bases lining up with TRBD1. Per the germline V gene, CDR1 is SNHLY and CDR2 is FYNNEI. CDR3 length: 14 amino acids. Germline trimming cut 6 bases from V and 5 bases from J; bases unmatched to any gene: 2. The CDR3 nucleotides read TGTGCCAGCAGAGGGACAGGGGGGACCGGGGAGCTGTTTTTT. Its translation: CASRGTGGTGELFF.

The table lists this clonotype with many counts. V is TRBV6-1 and J is TRBJ2-7; weak D call: TRBD2 (5 bases). V dropped 7 bases and J dropped 9 bases, with 13 bases sitting between them. The CDR3 extends over 11 amino acids. Germline assignment: CDR1 MNHNS and CDR2 SASEGT. The CDR3 sequence is CASTHRDGQYF. For the CDR3, the DNA is TGTGCCAGCACCCACCGGGATGGGCAGTACTTC.

J is TRBJ2-1 and V is TRBV30, with D possibly TRBD2 on 6 matching bases. Germline V lookup: CDR1 GTSNPN, CDR2 SVGIG (reference sequence). Deletions cut 2 bases from V and 4 bases from J, with 12 bases between. The CDR3 consists of 14 residues. The CDR3 DNA sequence: TGTGCCTGGAGTACGGGGGAATTATACAATGAGCAGTTCTTC. Protein sequence: CAWSTGELYNEQFF.

This clonotype was counted between two and nine times. V usage is TRBV24-1 and J usage is TRBJ2-1; 8 nucleotides agree with TRBD2. The CDR3 contains 17 residues. Germline V lookup: CDR1 KGHDR, CDR2 SFDVKD. V trimming: 3 bases; J trimming: 5 bases; junction bases outside the gene matches: 11. CDR3 sequence reads: CATSDPKAGEDDNEQFF. The CDR3 DNA is TGTGCCACCAGTGATCCCAAAGCGGGAGAGGATGACAATGAGCAGTTCTTC.

The chain uses TRBV9 and TRBJ2-3; 7 bases are a match to TRBD1. With 4 bases clipped from V and 2 bases from J, the junction kept 13 bases outside the gene matches. The CDR3 sequence is 17 residues long. The germline gives CDR1 SGDLS, CDR2 YYNGEE. The CDR3 spells CASSQLPGQITTDTQYF. The CDR3 DNA sequence: TGTGCCAGCAGCCAACTTCCGGGACAGATTACCACAGATACGCAGTATTTT.

This clonotype has at least ten counts. The chain recombines TRBV28 with TRBJ1-1; weak D call: TRBD1 (5 bases). This CDR3 is built from 13 residues. V was clipped by 8 bases and J by 9 bases, with 19 bases between them. CDR1 is MDHEN and CDR2 is SYDVKM in the germline V gene. The CDR3 coding sequence is TGTGCCAGCGAAGGGAACCCCGGGACTCAAGCTTTCTTT. Its protein product is CASEGNPGTQAFF.

This clonotype has more than one count but fewer than ten. V gene TRBV5-1 combines with J gene TRBJ2-2; 10 bases agree with TRBD2. V lost 0 bases and J lost 7; bases outside the gene matches: 6. Germline CDR1 is SGHRS and CDR2 is YFSETQ. The CDR3 sequence is 16 residues long. This chain's CDR3 is CASSLAASGSFGELFF. The CDR3 DNA is TGCGCCAGCAGCTTGGCTGCTAGCGGGAGCTTCGGGGAGCTGTTTTTT.

In its sample, this clonotype was seen many times. The rearrangement uses TRBV12-3 or TRBV12-4 and TRBJ2-7; D may match TRBD1 or TRBD2 (6 bases each). The V end was cut by 6 bases, the J end by 0 bases, with 18 bases between. The CDR3 sequence is 16 residues long. As DNA, the CDR3 is TGTGCCAGCAGGGACAGTCGGGGAGGTCGCTCCTACGAGCAGTACTTC. Residues: CASRDSRGGRSYEQYF.

Many counts were recorded for this clonotype. The V and J genes are TRBV2 and TRBJ2-1; 10 nucleotides align to TRBD2. This CDR3 is built from 15 residues. CDR1 SNHLY and CDR2 FYNNEI come from the germline V gene. The V segment lost 5 bases and the J segment 5 bases; nucleotides outside the gene matches: 6. In DNA, the CDR3 is TGTGCCAGCAGTCCTAGCGGGGGAACCCACAATGAGCAGTTCTTC. Encoded protein: CASSPSGGTHNEQFF. The entire variable domain, with the rest obtained from reference TRBV2 and TRBJ2-1, is as follows: EPEVTQTPSHQVTQMGQEVILRCVPISNHLYFYWYRQILGQKVEFLVSFYNNEISEKSEIFDDQFSVERPDGSNFTLKIRSTKLEDSAMYFCASSPSGGTHNEQFFGPGTRLTVL.

The V gene is TRBV3-1, the J gene TRBJ1-2; no clear D. Germline V gene lookup returns CDR1 LGHDT and CDR2 YNNKEL (reference sequence). The CDR3 is 14 residues long. Trimming took 1 base from V and 4 from J, leaving 10 bases between them. The DNA of the CDR3 is TGTGCCAGCAGCCAAGGTTTAGCTACCTATGGCTACACCTTC. It yields the protein CASSQGLATYGYTF.

Points on this clonotype: Germline is not matched at one junction end, which may reflect a read error. The chain has TRBV7-9 and TRBJ2-1; 8 positions match TRBD2. This CDR3 is built from 18 residues. Germline V lookup: CDR1 SEHNR, CDR2 FQNEAQ (reference sequence). CDR3 nucleotide sequence: TGTGCCAGCAGCCAGTCGCTAGTGGGCGAACTAGCGGACAATGAGCAGTTATTC. Its protein is CASSQSLVGELADNEQLF.

This rearrangement joins TRBV11-3 to TRBJ2-3, with TRBD1 matching 9 bases. V shed 5 bases, J shed 3 bases, and the junction held 9 bases outside the gene matches. Germline loops: CDR1 SGHNT, CDR2 YENEEA. The CDR3 extends over 16 amino acids. DNA of the CDR3: TGTGCCAGCAGCCAACCCAGGACAGGGGAGACAGATACGCAGTATTTT. It yields the protein CASSQPRTGETDTQYF.

The V gene is TRBV10-3, the J gene TRBJ2-1, with 14 positions matching TRBD2. This CDR3 region has 18 residues. Germline V gene lookup returns CDR1 ENHRY and CDR2 SYGVKD. The trim removed 0 bases at V and 7 bases at J, leaving 8 bases unmatched. The CDR3 loop reads CAISESIGTSGRENEQFF. CDR3 DNA sequence: TGTGCCATCAGTGAGTCCATAGGGACTAGCGGGAGAGAAAATGAGCAGTTCTTC.

As concerns this clonotype: Being one base from a much bigger clone, this may be a read error. The chain links TRBV6-1 to TRBJ2-3, with 12 bases identical to TRBD2. The CDR3 totals 16 residues. V dropped 2 bases and J dropped 10; count of bases not matched to a gene: 10. Germline V gene sequence: CDR1 MNHNS, CDR2 SASEGT. Here the CDR3 reads CASSESASGRVGAQYF. The CDR3 DNA is TGTGCCAGCAGTGAAAGTGCTAGCGGGAGGGTCGGTGCGCAGTATTTT.

In its sample, this clonotype was seen a few times. This rearrangement joins TRBV6-4 to TRBJ2-2, with D perhaps TRBD1 (6 bases). Germline CDR1 is MRHNA and CDR2 is SNTAGT. V dropped 5 bases and J dropped 1 base, with 8 bases sitting between them. The CDR3 contains 14 residues. The CDR3 region has the DNA TGTGCCAGCAGTAGACAGGAGAACACCGGGGAGCTGTTTTTT. Its translation is CASSRQENTGELFF.

This clonotype was seen repeatedly, ten times or more. The chain carries TRBV11-2 and TRBJ2-1; D gene uncertain. Trimming took 5 bases from V and 0 from J, leaving 5 bases between them. CDR3 length: 13 amino acids. Germline loops: CDR1 SGHAT, CDR2 FQNNGV. CDR3 sequence reads: CASSRSSYNEQFF. Here the CDR3 DNA reads TGTGCCAGCAGCCGGAGCTCCTACAATGAGCAGTTCTTC.

This clonotype was recorded at least ten times. This chain joins TRBV9 and TRBJ2-7; weak D call: TRBD2 (6 bases). The CDR3 is made up of 15 amino acids. CDR1 SGDLS and CDR2 YYNGEE come from the germline V gene. Trimming cost V 3 bases and J 2 bases, with 15 bases left between them. The CDR3 coding sequence is TGTGCCAGCAGCGCGGACCGGACTACGACCTACGAGCAGTACTTC. This translates into CASSADRTTTYEQYF.

V gene TRBV20-1 combines with J gene TRBJ2-6; D is unresolved. This CDR3 comprises 14 residues. V shed 1 base and J shed 0 bases, with 4 bases lying between them. Germline CDR1 reads DFQATT; CDR2 reads SNEGSKA (reference sequence). The CDR3 region has the DNA TGCAGTGCTAGAGTGCTCTCTGGGGCCAACGTCCTGACTTTC. The encoded protein is CSARVLSGANVLTF.

This chain connects TRBV20-1 to TRBJ2-7; TRBD1 matches at 9 bases. V was pared by 4 bases and J by 2 bases, with 6 bases of the junction left unmatched. This CDR3 region has 14 residues. Per germline, CDR1 DFQATT and CDR2 SNEGSKA (reference sequence). The CDR3 DNA sequence: TGCAGTGCTACCCGGACAGGGGTAACCTACGAGCAGTACTTC. Protein product: CSATRTGVTYEQYF.